This T cell receptor (beta chain) was recorded in a study of cytomegalovirus exposure and HLA in healthy donors (dated by TCRdb to the late 2010s). Background for the entire study: According to a later analysis, the 110 or so validation repertoires were produced on the same platform as the 680 or so repertoires of the first cohort. High-throughput TCR immunosequencing, statistical association of individual TCRs with disease status, and machine learning were combined to predict cytomegalovirus infection status. The study aimed to test whether cataloging public T cell receptors could reveal signatures of past pathogen exposure. In addition to the first cohort of around 670 subjects, a separate validation cohort of 130 or so different subjects was used.

Overall study outcomes, separate from this receptor: In vitro tests confirmed that a few of the cytomegalovirus-associated TCR beta chains recognize cytomegalovirus antigens. A later analysis found that TCRs clustered in the first cohort also tended to co-occur in the roughly 110 validation repertoires, with just under 95% of cluster scores above 0. The authors suggested that the approach could potentially be generalized to other disease states and immunological phenotypes. In both the original and validation cohorts, the classifier was reported to diagnose cytomegalovirus status with high specificity and sensitivity. All 130 or so repertoires were used to score co-occurrence in the validation cohort in a later analysis, because that analysis had no HLA typing for the cohort. Most TCR sequences were seen in very few donors, while some public TCRs were found in many individuals. In the study, 150 to 200 TCR beta chains were listed as associated with cytomegalovirus.

The method behind the library was the immunoSEQ multiplex PCR assay. The study's own analysis went as follows. A statistical classification framework was built to diagnose cytomegalovirus status from the catalog of TCR beta chain sequences. Held by TCRdb, this immuneACCESS table contains in-frame sequences only and omits some clones. Under half of the omission traces to an unresolved V gene where checked; the cause of the rest is unknown. That table supplies the V and J calls and clone size; D and trimming were determined from the DNA. The sample yields about 160,000 clones; 75% to 90% were counted once. Jointly, the top ten make up approximately 2.2% of the sample. A word on this clone: The antigen it recognizes is unknown. No base-level quality is on record; no much larger clone is a single base apart.

From its cysteine to its phenylalanine, the CDR3 spans 18 amino acids. The only DNA kept is the CDR3, 54 bases in frame from the first base. From a lookup of the germline V gene, CDR1 and CDR2 are SNHLY and FYNNEI. The germline ends are 19 bases apart after V is trimmed by 2 bases and J by 0 bases. Donors formed part of the validation cohort, which comprised 120 subjects and was distinct from the first cohort of 670 or so subjects. The rearranged segments are TRBV2 and TRBJ1-2, with TRBD1 tentatively as D gene (5 bases match). This TCR was sampled from a woman aged 18-29 years in good health and CMV-seronegative. Sequenced input: PBMCs. The CDR3 loop reads CASSERGRSDPSNYGYTF. The DNA reads TGTGCCAGCAGTGAAAGGGGTCGGTCCGACCCGTCTAACTATGGCTACACCTTC.